One and the same sample provided the 25 T cell receptor beta chains below, sequenced in a study of blood T cell repertoires in COVID-19. Profiled with immunoSEQ multiplex PCR; TCRdb holds only in-frame clones, not every one. Of 360,000 or so clones listed, nearly 90% are singletons. The sample comprised peripheral blood. The receptors come from a man between 18 and 29 years old with active or convalescent COVID-19.

This chain joins TRBV2 and TRBJ2-1; TRBD1 aligns across 10 bases. The CDR3 has 15 amino acids. The V and J ends lost 6 bases and 9 bases, in that order; junction bases with no gene match: 11. The germline V gene encodes CDR1 SNHLY and CDR2 FYNNEI. The CDR3 sequence is CASRGTGAAVGEQFF. As DNA, the CDR3 is TGTGCCAGCAGGGGGACAGGGGCGGCGGTGGGTGAGCAGTTCTTC.

The chain combines TRBV7-6 with TRBJ2-7; 10 positions match TRBD2. The CDR3 spans 16 residues. The junction had 9 bases not matched to a gene; V was cut back by 2 bases and J by 5 bases. The germline V gene has CDR1 SGHVS and CDR2 FNYEAQ. The CDR3 bases are TGTGCCAGCAGCTTAAGTTTTAGCGGGGGGCGGGACGAGCAGTACTTC. Translation gives CASSLSFSGGRDEQYF.

The chain links TRBV7-9 to TRBJ2-1; D may be TRBD1 (6 bases). Between the trimmed V and J ends, which lost 1 base and 7 bases, there was a span of 11 bases. Germline loops: CDR1 SEHNR, CDR2 FQNEAQ (reference sequence). CDR3 length: 14 amino acids. The CDR3 sequence: CASSLVTGLNEQFF. The DNA of the CDR3 is TGTGCCAGCAGCTTAGTTACAGGGCTGAATGAGCAGTTCTTC.

The chain employs TRBV2 and TRBJ1-1, with 7 bases that match TRBD1. Per the germline V gene, CDR1 is SNHLY and CDR2 is FYNNEI. The CDR3 runs 13 residues. V gave up 6 bases and J gave up 3 bases; unmatched junction bases: 4. CDR3 in amino acids: CASRGQVDTEAFF. CDR3 sequence (DNA): TGTGCCAGCAGAGGACAGGTGGACACTGAAGCTTTCTTT.

The sample holds a few counts of this clone. The V gene is TRBV7-9, the J gene TRBJ2-1, with D maybe TRBD2 (5 bases). Germline V gene lookup returns CDR1 SEHNR and CDR2 FQNEAQ (reference sequence). The CDR3 sequence is 15 residues long. V was clipped by 4 bases and J by 4 bases, with 14 bases between them. The CDR3 sequence: CASSSNRDLYNEQFF. CDR3 DNA sequence: TGTGCCAGCAGCTCGAACCGGGATTTGTACAATGAGCAGTTCTTC.

This clone occurred once. The chain recombines TRBV7-8 with TRBJ1-2; D is undetermined. The CDR3 is 15 amino acids. Germline loops: CDR1 SGHVS, CDR2 FQNEAQ. The V and J ends lost 2 bases and 2 bases respectively, with 12 bases between them. Written as DNA, the CDR3 is TGTGCCAGCAGCTTAATGAGCGGAGTGAACTATGGCTACACCTTC. Its protein product is CASSLMSGVNYGYTF.

This chain connects TRBV27 to TRBJ2-7, with 13 bases matching TRBD2. After removal of 8 bases from V and 4 bases from J, the junction contained 5 bases not matched to a gene. The CDR3 covers 14 residues. In germline, CDR1 is MNHEY, CDR2 SMNVEV (reference sequence). The chain's CDR3 is CASGTSGRAYEQYF. The CDR3 region has the DNA TGTGCCAGCGGCACTAGCGGGAGGGCGTACGAGCAGTACTTC.

The chain employs TRBV29-1 and TRBJ2-1; TRBD2 matches 7 bases. Germline lookup yields CDR1 SQVTM and CDR2 ANQGSEA. V dropped 7 bases and J dropped 14; count of bases not matched to a gene: 8. This CDR3 has 10 amino acids. The CDR3 DNA is TGCAGCGGACTAGCAGACAGCGAGTTCTTC. This gives the protein CSGLADSEFF.

The V and J genes are TRBV5-1 and TRBJ1-1; D is possibly TRBD1 (6 bases). CDR3 size: 16 residues. V lost 2 bases, J lost 4 bases, and 18 bases lay in between. Per the germline V gene, CDR1 is SGHRS and CDR2 is YFSETQ. CDR3 in amino acids: CASSLVSTGLGTEAFF. CDR3 coding DNA: TGCGCCAGCAGCTTAGTCTCAACAGGGTTGGGCACTGAAGCTTTCTTT.

The chain employs TRBV28 and TRBJ1-1, with a tentative D call TRBD1 (6 bases). V was trimmed by 7 bases and J by 7 bases, leaving 13 bases between them. There are 12 residues in the CDR3. CDR1 is MDHEN, CDR2 SYDVKM, per germline. CDR3 sequence reads: CASTTGRGEAFF. The CDR3 DNA sequence: TGTGCCAGCACTACAGGGCGAGGTGAAGCTTTCTTT. The entire variable domain, with the rest obtained from reference TRBV28 and TRBJ1-1, is as follows: DVKVTQSSRYLVKRTGEKVFLECVQDMDHENMFWYRQDPGLGLRLIYFSYDVKMKEKGDIPEGYSVSREKKERFSLILESASTNQTSMYLCASTTGRGEAFFGQGTRLTVV.

V is TRBV11-2 and J is TRBJ1-2, with no clear D. V dropped 2 bases and J dropped 8 bases, with 9 bases sitting between them. CDR1 and CDR2 (germline): SGHAT, FQNNGV. The CDR3 is 12 amino acids. The CDR3 here is CASSLRGNGYTF. For the CDR3, the DNA is TGTGCCAGCAGCTTAAGAGGCAACGGCTACACCTTC.

The V gene is TRBV28, the J gene TRBJ1-4, with TRBD1 as a possible D gene (6 bases). V lost 7 bases, J lost 7 bases, and 16 bases lay in between. This CDR3 contains 14 residues. The germline V gene encodes CDR1 MDHEN and CDR2 SYDVKM. The CDR3 DNA follows: TGTGCCAGCAAAGGGGGTCAGTACCGTGAAAAACTGTTTTTT. This encodes CASKGGQYREKLFF.

The chain carries TRBV3-1 (or the pseudogene TRBV3-2) and TRBJ2-7; D perhaps matches TRBD2 (5 bases). Germline CDR1 and CDR2: LGHDT and YNNKEL (reference sequence). Trimming removed 9 bases from V and 1 base from J, with 13 bases in between. This CDR3 spans 13 amino acids. The CDR3: CASKRIGSYEQYF. The CDR3 DNA sequence: TGTGCCAGTAAGCGGATTGGGTCCTACGAGCAGTACTTC.

The chain is built from TRBV5-1 and TRBJ2-1; maybe TRBD2 (7 bases). Trimming cost V 6 bases and J 0 bases, with 19 bases left between them. Germline V lookup: CDR1 SGHRS, CDR2 YFSETQ. The length of the CDR3 is 17 residues. CDR3 DNA sequence: TGCGCCAGCACCACCGACGGGGGGCACAGCTCCTACAATGAGCAGTTCTTC. It encodes CASTTDGGHSSYNEQFF.

The genes are TRBV6-5 and TRBJ2-1; 7 nucleotides agree with TRBD2. Germline trimming cut 6 bases from V and 9 bases from J; bases unmatched to any gene: 8. From germline, CDR1 is MNHEY and CDR2 SVGAGI. CDR3 length: 13 residues. CDR3 protein: CASRQGWGGEQFF. In DNA form, the CDR3 reads TGTGCCAGCAGGCAAGGGTGGGGGGGTGAGCAGTTCTTC.

The count of this clone is one. V usage is TRBV6-2 or TRBV6-3 and J usage is TRBJ2-3, with a weak D call TRBD1 (6 bases). The CDR3 has 15 residues. Trimming removed 5 bases at V and 0 bases at J, with 12 bases between. Germline assignment: CDR1 MNHEY and CDR2 SVGEGT. The CDR3 region is CASSLLTGSTDTQYF. CDR3 nucleotide sequence: TGTGCCAGCAGTCTACTCACAGGGAGCACAGATACGCAGTATTTT.

The CDR3 DNA sequence: TGTGCCAGCAGTTTCGTGGGGGGGAACACTGAAGCTTTCTTT. Translation gives CASSFVGGNTEAFF. The V call is TRBV28, the J call TRBJ1-1, with a possible D match to TRBD1 (5 bases). From germline, CDR1 is MDHEN and CDR2 SYDVKM. This CDR3 has 14 residues. Trimming removed 3 bases at V and 1 base at J, with 9 bases between.

This chain uses TRBV6-1 with TRBJ2-1; D unresolved. Per germline, CDR1 MNHNS and CDR2 SASEGT. Trimming stripped 3 bases from V and 8 bases from J, with 14 bases between. The CDR3 runs 14 residues. The CDR3 sequence: CASSEWISMDEQFF. CDR3 coding DNA: TGTGCCAGCAGTGAGTGGATTAGCATGGATGAGCAGTTCTTC.

The chain couples TRBV5-1 to TRBJ2-7, with 10 bases aligning to TRBD1. CDR3 length: 15 amino acids. The V segment lost 4 bases and the J segment 2 bases; nucleotides outside the gene matches: 6. Per the germline V gene, CDR1 is SGHRS and CDR2 is YFSETQ. The CDR3 nucleotides read TGCGCCAGCAGCATGGGACAGGGGTCCACCTACGAGCAGTACTTC. This codes for CASSMGQGSTYEQYF.

This sequence joins TRBV27 and TRBJ2-2; 9 bases line up with TRBD2. Germline loops: CDR1 MNHEY, CDR2 SMNVEV (reference sequence). This CDR3 is built from 13 residues. V trimming: 5 bases; J trimming: 8 bases; junction bases outside the gene matches: 3. This CDR3 reads CASSTGLAGELFF. In nucleotides, the CDR3 is TGTGCCAGCAGTACCGGACTAGCGGGGGAGCTGTTTTTT.

This chain uses TRBV5-1 with TRBJ1-1; 8 bases map to TRBD1. CDR1 is SGHRS, CDR2 YFSETQ, per germline. The CDR3 runs to 17 residues. The trim removed 0 bases at V and 4 bases at J, leaving 11 bases unmatched. The CDR3 coding sequence is TGCGCCAGCAGCTTGGCAGGGGGCGGAATTAAAGGCACTGAAGCTTTCTTT. It specifies CASSLAGGGIKGTEAFF.

There are a few counts of this clone. This CDR3 is CASSIAGRNSPLHF. CDR3 DNA sequence: TGTGCCAGTAGTATCGCGGGACGGAATTCACCCCTCCACTTT. The chain combines TRBV19 with TRBJ1-6; D possibly corresponds to TRBD1 (5 bases). CDR3 size: 14 residues. V was trimmed by 3 bases and J by 7 bases, leaving 10 bases between them. The germline CDR1 and CDR2 sequences are LNHDA and SQIVND (reference sequence).

This clone has only one observation. The chain carries TRBV7-9 and TRBJ2-4; D is unresolved. This CDR3 has 14 amino acids. Germline V CDR1 and CDR2: SEHNR, FQNEAQ (reference sequence). The V gene lost 2 bases and the J gene lost 0 bases, with 5 bases spanning the gap. CDR3 protein: CASSLTGAKNIQYF. CDR3 sequence (DNA): TGTGCCAGCAGCTTAACGGGAGCCAAAAACATTCAGTACTTC.

As for this clone: The junction departs from germline at one end; a sequencing error may be responsible. CDR3 region: CASSRTGVQETQYF. As DNA, the CDR3 is TGTGCTAGCAGCAGGACAGGGGTCCAAGAGACCCAGTACTTC. The rearrangement joins TRBV7-7 to TRBJ2-5; TRBD1 matches 9 bases. Germline loops: CDR1 SSHAT, CDR2 FNYEAQ (reference sequence). The CDR3 totals 14 residues.

The rearrangement joins TRBV9 to TRBJ2-1; 9 bases are a match to TRBD2. The length of the CDR3 is 17 residues. Germline assignment: CDR1 SGDLS and CDR2 YYNGEE. Losses at the gene ends were 0 bases for V and 0 bases for J; bases not matched to a gene: 4. The CDR3 nucleotides read TGTGCCAGCAGCGTAGGTAGCGGGAGAGGCTCCTACAATGAGCAGTTCTTC. It encodes CASSVGSGRGSYNEQFF.